The sequence of this T cell receptor (beta chain) was determined in a study of T cells in Graves' hyperthyroidism and ophthalmopathy. Study at large: The initial diagnosis was the point when peripheral blood was collected, ahead of any treatment.

Uncontrolled infection, other autoimmune disease, pregnancy or lactation disqualified patients from enrolment. RNA transcripts served as the template for amplifying TCR beta CDR3 regions. HTBI primers were the set used in a first-round RT-PCR of the TCR CDR3. TCRdb recomputed calls from the multiplex PCR reads with MiXCR, one row per CDR3 protein. Seen here are fewer than 550,000 distinct CDR3 sequences, 15% to 19% observed once, and the top ten hold roughly 15%. This clonotype has ten or more counts. This sequence was found in a woman between 18 and 30 years old with Graves' hyperthyroidism. Sequencing input: blood.

The CDR3 is CATLPGQSTDTQYF. DNA of the CDR3: TGTGCCACCCTCCCGGGACAGAGCACAGATACGCAGTATTTT. The J gene is TRBJ2-3, the V gene TRBV10-3, with 7 positions matching TRBD1. CDR1 and CDR2 from the germline V gene are ENHRY and SYGVKD. The CDR3 is 14 amino acids. The V segment lost 10 bases and the J segment 0 bases; nucleotides outside the gene matches: 7.